The entry that follows covers one TCR beta chain sequence. Its specificity is not known. The data derive from a study of blood T cells in healthy people across ages. Study-wide results and caveats: Versus aged donors, long-lived donors had higher diversity and more naive CD4+ cells. TCR beta diversity correlated strongly with naive T cell percentage. Estimates of total diversity, which came from one million sequenced T cells, were considered to be underestimates.

Primed by a sample-barcoded 5' primer and a J-beta primer mix, a second PCR proceeded for 7 to 11 cycles. TCRdb reprocessed the 5' RACE reads via MiXCR and lists one record per CDR3 protein. The data show around 400,000 distinct CDR3 sequences, with roughly half seen just once and under 65% held by the top ten. The CDR3 runs to 14 residues. V trimming: 5 bases; J trimming: 4 bases; junction bases outside the gene matches: 6. Per the germline V gene, CDR1 is SGHAT and CDR2 is FQNNGV. The clonotype was recovered from a man aged 55 to 69 in good health. Sequenced sample: blood. The V and J genes are TRBV11-2 and TRBJ2-5; TRBD1 matches 8 bases. The CDR3 loop is CASSRQGPGETQYF. CDR3 coding DNA: TGTGCCAGCAGCCGACAGGGGCCAGGAGAGACCCAGTACTTC.